The clone carrying this T cell receptor beta chain was picked up one time. Its target is unknown. The data were taken from a study of cytomegalovirus exposure and HLA in healthy donors. Study information: According to later analysis, the same platform produced the 120 validation and under 750 first-cohort repertoires. Whole-study findings and limits: Reports showed the classifier diagnosing cytomegalovirus status with high specificity and sensitivity.

Sequencing was performed with immunoSEQ multiplex PCR; in TCRdb, only in-frame clones are kept and a portion is missing. The sample gives 150,000 or so clones, around 90% of which show up once; 3.3% is in the top ten. V was pared by 8 bases and J by 4 bases, with 18 bases between. The CDR3 extends over 15 amino acids. Germline CDR1 and CDR2: MNHNS and SASEGT. A roughly 120-subject validation cohort, separate from the approximately 720-subject first cohort, supplied the donors. This sequence was found in a woman aged 18-30 years in good health and CMV-seropositive. V usage is TRBV6-1 and J usage is TRBJ1-5; a possible D gene is TRBD1 (5 bases). The sequencing sample was made of PBMCs. The CDR3 DNA reads as TGTGCCAGCTATAGGACACAGTTAGAAAATCAGCCCCAGCATTTT. Amino acid sequence: CASYRTQLENQPQHF.